The source of this T cell receptor (beta chain) is a study of shared clonotypes between healthy human individuals. The V gene's germline CDR1 is SGDLS and CDR2 YYNGEE. The CDR3 is 17 amino acids. The J segment lost 3 bases and the V segment lost 3 bases, leaving 6 bases of the junction unmatched. Clones were sequenced by immunoSEQ multiplex PCR, and TCRdb holds only the in-frame ones, with some missing. The table shows millions of clones, with roughly 92% occurring only once. Sequencing input: naive CD4+ T cells sorted from blood. The subset is: CD45RA+ positively selected. The chain joins TRBV9 to TRBJ2-2; 12 positions agree with TRBD2. This TCR was sampled from a man aged 18 to 29 in good health. The CDR3 region is CASSATTSGRYTGELFF. CDR3 coding DNA: TGTGCCAGCAGCGCCACGACTAGCGGGAGATACACCGGGGAGCTGTTTTTT. The full variable domain, its missing parts supplied by reference TRBV9 and TRBJ2-2, is DSGVTQTPKHLITATGQRVTLRCSPRSGDLSVYWYQQSLDQGLQFLIQYYNGEERAKGNILERFSAQQFPDLHSELNLSSLELGDSALYFCASSATTSGRYTGELFFGEGSRLTVL.